This T cell receptor beta chain was recovered during a study of early T cells in non-severe SARS-CoV-2 infection. Germline CDR1 reads ENHRY; CDR2 reads SYGVKD. V shed 9 bases and J shed 1 base, with 13 bases lying between them. This CDR3 has 14 amino acids. Unique molecular identifiers were added to individual cDNA molecules. One entry per CDR3 protein results from TCRdb running MiXCR on the 5' RACE reads. The table shows some 96,000 distinct CDR3 sequences, with 9.5% to 12% occurring only once. The receptor comes from an adult who was a healthcare worker with PCR-confirmed SARS-CoV-2 infection or an uninfected control (not recorded which). This specimen consisted of whole blood, obtained at baseline. This chain connects TRBV10-3 to TRBJ1-5; no clear D gene. The CDR3 loop reads CAIALDPSNQPQHF. CDR3 bases: TGTGCCATAGCTTTGGACCCGAGCAATCAGCCCCAGCATTTT.